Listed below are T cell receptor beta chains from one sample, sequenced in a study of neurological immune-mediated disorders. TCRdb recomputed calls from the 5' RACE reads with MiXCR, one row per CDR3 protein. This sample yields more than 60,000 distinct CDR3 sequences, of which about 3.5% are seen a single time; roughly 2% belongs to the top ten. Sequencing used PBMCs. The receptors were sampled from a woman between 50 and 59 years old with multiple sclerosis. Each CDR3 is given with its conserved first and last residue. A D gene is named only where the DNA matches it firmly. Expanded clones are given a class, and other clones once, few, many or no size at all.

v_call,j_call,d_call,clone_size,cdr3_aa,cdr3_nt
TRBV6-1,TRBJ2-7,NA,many,CASSEGDGYEQYF,TGTGCCAGCTCCGAAGGGGACGGCTACGAGCAGTACTTC
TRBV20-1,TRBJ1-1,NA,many,CSAHSPPGAEAFF,TGCAGTGCGCATTCCCCGCCGGGGGCTGAAGCTTTCTTT
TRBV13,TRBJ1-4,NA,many,CASSAGTGDAPTNEKLFF,TGTGCCAGCAGCGCCGGAACCGGGGACGCTCCAACTAATGAAAAACTGTTTTTT
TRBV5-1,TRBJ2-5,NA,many,CASSPQGFQETQYF,TGCGCCAGCAGCCCACAGGGATTCCAAGAGACCCAGTACTTC
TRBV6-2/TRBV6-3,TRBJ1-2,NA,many,CASSYSIEGIDGYTF,TGTGCCAGCAGTTACTCGATAGAAGGGATTGATGGCTACACCTTC
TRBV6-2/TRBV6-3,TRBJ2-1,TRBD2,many,CASSRRDYNNEQFF,TGTGCCAGCAGTCGCCGGGACTACAACAATGAGCAGTTCTTC
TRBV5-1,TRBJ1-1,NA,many,CASSLEGLMNTEAFF,TGCGCCAGCAGCTTGGAGGGACTCATGAACACTGAAGCTTTCTTT
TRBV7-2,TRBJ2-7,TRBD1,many,CASSTRTGRYEQYF,TGTGCCAGCAGCACAAGGACAGGGCGGTACGAGCAGTACTTC
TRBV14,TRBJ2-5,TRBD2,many,CASSRTSAGVKETQYF,TGTGCCAGCAGCCGCACGTCCGCGGGAGTTAAAGAGACCCAGTACTTC
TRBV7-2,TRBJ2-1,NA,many,CASSFPGLTSLRTYNEQFF,TGTGCCAGCAGCTTCCCGGGACTCACTTCCCTAAGGACTTACAATGAGCAGTTCTTC
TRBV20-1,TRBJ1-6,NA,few,CSARPGTLGYNSPLNF,TGCAGTGCCAGACCAGGGACTCTCGGGTATAATTCACCCCTCAACTTT
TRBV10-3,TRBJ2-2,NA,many,CAISDRTENTGELFF,TGTGCCATCAGTGATAGGACAGAGAACACCGGGGAGCTGTTTTTT
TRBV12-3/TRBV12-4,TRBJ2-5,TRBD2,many,CASSLISGMGTQYF,TGTGCCAGCAGTTTGATTAGCGGGATGGGGACCCAGTACTTC
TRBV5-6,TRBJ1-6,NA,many,CASSRTLYNSPLHF,TGTGCCAGCAGCCGGACACTTTATAATTCACCCCTCCACTTT
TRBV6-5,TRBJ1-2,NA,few,CASSYRGPGGYGYTF,TGTGCCAGCAGTTACCGGGGGCCTGGGGGCTATGGCTACACCTTC
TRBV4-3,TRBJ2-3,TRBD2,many,CASSQDPAGGPDTQYF,TGCGCCAGCAGCCAAGATCCCGCGGGAGGGCCAGATACGCAGTATTTT
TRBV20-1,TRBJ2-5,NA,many,CSAYGLDPETQYF,TGCAGTGCTTATGGTCTCGATCCAGAGACCCAGTACTTC
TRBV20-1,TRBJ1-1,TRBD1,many,CSAGTGYTEAFF,TGCAGTGCTGGGACAGGCTACACTGAAGCTTTCTTT
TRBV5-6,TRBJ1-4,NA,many,CASSLGQINEKLFF,TGTGCCAGCAGCTTGGGGCAGATTAATGAAAAACTGTTTTTT
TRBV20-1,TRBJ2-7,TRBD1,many,CSARSRDRLYEQYF,TGCAGTGCTAGAAGCCGGGACAGGCTCTACGAGCAGTACTTC
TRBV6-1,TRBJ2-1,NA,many,CASRASLDYNEQFF,TGTGCCAGCAGGGCCAGCCTTGACTACAATGAGCAGTTCTTC
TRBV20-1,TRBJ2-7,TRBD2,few,CSASGTRGLYEQYF,TGCAGTGCTAGTGGGACTAGAGGGCTCTACGAGCAGTACTTC
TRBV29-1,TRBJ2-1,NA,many,CSAGTLSYNEQFF,TGCAGCGCCGGGACTCTCTCCTACAATGAGCAGTTCTTC
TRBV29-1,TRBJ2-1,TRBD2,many,CSGSIAGYNEQFF,TGCAGCGGATCTATAGCGGGGTACAATGAGCAGTTCTTC
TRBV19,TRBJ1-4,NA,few,CASSIGQLNEKLFF,TGTGCCAGTAGTATTGGGCAGCTCAATGAAAAACTGTTTTTT
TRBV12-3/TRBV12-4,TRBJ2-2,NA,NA,CASSLDPTGELFF,TGTGCCAGCAGTTTGGACCCCACCGGGGAGCTGTTTTTT
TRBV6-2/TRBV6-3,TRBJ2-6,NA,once,CASSASFSGANVLTF,TGTGCCAGCAGTGCAAGTTTCTCTGGGGCCAACGTCCTGACTTTC
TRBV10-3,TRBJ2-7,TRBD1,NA,CAISESGTGGFYEQYF,TGTGCCATCAGTGAGTCGGGGACAGGGGGTTTTTACGAGCAGTACTTC
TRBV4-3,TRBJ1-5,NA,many,CASSQDVWGNQPQNF,TGCGCCAGCAGCCAAGATGTGTGGGGCAATCAGCCCCAGAATTTT
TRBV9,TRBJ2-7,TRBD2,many,CASSPLGASGSIVQYF,TGTGCCAGCAGCCCACTGGGGGCCAGCGGGAGTATCGTGCAGTACTTC
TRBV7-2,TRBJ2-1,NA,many,CASSRPVGGGNEQFF,TGTGCCAGCAGCCGTCCCGTGGGGGGTGGCAATGAGCAGTTCTTC
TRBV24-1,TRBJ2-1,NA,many,CATSDPGQYNEQFF,TGTGCCACCAGTGATCCCGGACAGTACAATGAGCAGTTCTTC
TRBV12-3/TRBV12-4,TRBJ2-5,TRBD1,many,CASVRDRGSETQYF,TGTGCCAGCGTTAGGGACAGGGGGTCAGAGACCCAGTACTTC
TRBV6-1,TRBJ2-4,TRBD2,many,CASSEGQREGLRAKNIQYF,TGTGCCAGCAGTGAAGGGCAGCGGGAGGGCCTAAGGGCCAAAAACATTCAGTACTTC
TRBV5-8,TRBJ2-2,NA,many,CASTPGGWTPNTGELFF,TGTGCCAGCACCCCAGGAGGGTGGACCCCGAACACCGGGGAGCTGTTTTTT
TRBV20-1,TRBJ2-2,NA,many,CSAADPNTGELFF,TGCAGTGCAGCTGACCCCAACACCGGGGAGCTGTTTTTT
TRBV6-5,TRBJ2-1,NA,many,CASSYPEAVMDEQFF,TGTGCCAGCAGTTACCCGGAGGCAGTCATGGATGAGCAGTTCTTC
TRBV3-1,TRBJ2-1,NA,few,CASSHPGHGMISYNEQFF,TGTGCCAGCAGCCATCCCGGGCATGGAATGATCTCCTACAATGAGCAGTTCTTC
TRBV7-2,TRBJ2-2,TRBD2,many,CASSLSRGGRAGTGELFF,TGTGCCAGCAGCTTAAGTCGGGGAGGGAGGGCCGGCACCGGGGAGCTGTTTTTT
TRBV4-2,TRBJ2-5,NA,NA,CASSLGDRQETQYF,TGTGCCAGCAGCCTCGGAGATCGACAAGAGACCCAGTACTTC
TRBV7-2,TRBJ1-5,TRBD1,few,CASSLDGTGGTAQHF,TGTGCCAGCAGCTTAGATGGGACAGGAGGGACAGCCCAGCATTTT
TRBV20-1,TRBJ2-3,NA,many,CSARRGGENTQYF,TGCAGTGCTAGACGCGGTGGGGAGAATACGCAGTATTTT
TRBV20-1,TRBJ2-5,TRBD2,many,CSAAGGSHQETQYF,TGCAGTGCGGCGGGGGGCTCCCACCAAGAGACCCAGTACTTC
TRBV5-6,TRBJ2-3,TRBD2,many,CASSLVGRHTDTQYF,TGTGCCAGCAGCTTGGTCGGGAGGCACACAGATACGCAGTATTTT
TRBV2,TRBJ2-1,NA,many,CASISSGITYNEQFF,TGTGCCAGCATTTCCAGCGGTATCACCTACAATGAGCAGTTCTTC
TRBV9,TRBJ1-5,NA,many,CASSPNGGAQPQHF,TGTGCCAGCAGCCCGAACGGGGGGGCACAGCCCCAGCATTTT
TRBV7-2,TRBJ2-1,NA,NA,CASSLGRGDEQFF,TGTGCCAGCAGCTTAGGCAGGGGGGATGAGCAGTTCTTC
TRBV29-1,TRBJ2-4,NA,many,CSGQGWENIQYF,TGCAGCGGCCAGGGTTGGGAAAACATTCAGTACTTC
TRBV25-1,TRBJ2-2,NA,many,CASSVTKDTGELFF,TGTGCCAGCAGTGTGACAAAGGACACCGGGGAGCTGTTTTTT
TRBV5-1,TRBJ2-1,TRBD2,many,CASSRGLAGEVGVEQFF,TGCGCCAGCAGCCGGGGACTAGCGGGAGAAGTTGGCGTCGAACAGTTCTTC
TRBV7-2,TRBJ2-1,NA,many,CASSLARQGGEFF,TGTGCCAGCAGCTTAGCTCGACAGGGCGGGGAGTTCTTC
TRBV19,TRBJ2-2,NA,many,CASSIPSGVGTGELFF,TGTGCCAGTAGTATTCCCTCGGGAGTGGGGACCGGGGAGCTGTTTTTT